This paragraph covers one T cell receptor beta chain sequence. What it binds is unknown. This entry is derived from a study of early T cells in non-severe SARS-CoV-2 infection. Study in general: Alpha and beta chains were unpaired, from unsorted whole-blood bulk RNA.

Findings and limits, study-wide: Database matching using VDJdb favored anti-spike CD8 responses, with private and CD4 specificities left missing.

Trimming took 0 bases from V and 0 from J, leaving 3 bases between them. This CDR3 region has 15 residues. Unique molecular identifier tags were affixed to discrete cDNA molecules. Via MiXCR, TCRdb re-called the 5' RACE reads, giving one row per CDR3 protein. The sample holds 60,000 or so distinct CDR3 sequences, around 9% seen once. The V call is TRBV12-3 or TRBV12-4, the J call TRBJ2-6; unclear D gene. Material for sequencing was whole blood. The sequence was obtained from an adult who was a healthcare worker with PCR-confirmed SARS-CoV-2 infection or an uninfected control (not recorded which). The CDR3 coding sequence is TGTGCCAGCAGTTTAGCGGCCTCTGGGGCCAACGTCCTGACTTTC. Translation: CASSLAASGANVLTF.